Following are 3 T cell receptor beta chains from one sample sequenced in a study of CD8 T cells in ankylosing spondylitis. TCRdb processed the 5' RACE reads anew with MiXCR; each CDR3 protein has one entry. The sample yields about 200,000 distinct CDR3 sequences, 13% seen once. Sequenced material: blood, either unsorted or a sorted T cell fraction (not recorded which). All receptors derive from a male donor with ankylosing spondylitis or in good health (not recorded which).

V usage is TRBV7-9 and J usage is TRBJ2-6; no clear D gene. Germline loops: CDR1 SEHNR, CDR2 FQNEAQ (reference sequence). CDR3 length: 17 amino acids. Between the trimmed V and J ends, which lost 2 bases and 0 bases, there was a span of 11 bases. The DNA for the CDR3 is TGTGCCAGCAGCTTAAAATCGGTCGTCTCTGGGGCCAACGTCCTGACTTTC. It specifies CASSLKSVVSGANVLTF.

This clonotype has only a few counts. The gene calls are TRBV7-9 and TRBJ2-5; D might be TRBD2 (5 bases). Germline CDR1 reads SEHNR; CDR2 reads FQNEAQ (reference sequence). V gave up 1 base and J gave up 3 bases, with 9 bases separating them. CDR3 size: 14 residues. CDR3 residues: CASSLVPGEETQYF. CDR3 DNA sequence: TGTGCCAGCAGCTTAGTCCCCGGGGAAGAGACCCAGTACTTC.

The CDR3, as DNA: TGTGCCAGCAGAGGACAGGTATCCTACAATGAGCAGTTCTTC. Protein: CASRGQVSYNEQFF. The chain uses TRBV25-1 and TRBJ2-1; TRBD1 matches 7 bases. The germline gives CDR1 MGHDK, CDR2 SYGVNS. Trimming removed 6 bases from V and 1 base from J; junction bases left unmatched: 3. The CDR3 is 14 residues long.